This T cell receptor beta chain was sequenced for a study of T-cell reconstitution after alpha-beta-depleted transplantation in children. Preparation of the TCRbeta library used unique molecular identifiers. TCRdb reprocessed the PCR reads with MiXCR, giving one entry per CDR3 protein. The sample shows approximately 85,000 distinct CDR3 sequences, around 16% of them seen only once. Study-level points and caveats: Reports say that about two months after transplant, the alpha-beta T cells came out of several hundred graft clones that had expanded.

This clonotype was recorded a few times. Antigen unknown. V was pared by 6 bases and J by 2 bases, with 17 bases between. The CDR3 covers 15 residues. The sequences come from PBMCs, mostly from graft donor cells, collected 180 days after TCRalphabeta/CD19-depleted stem cell transplant. This chain links TRBV12-3 or TRBV12-4 with TRBJ2-7; maybe TRBD1 (5 bases). This sequence originates from a male patient aged 2-9 years who had a stem cell transplant for acute lymphoblastic leukemia, so the T cells may come from the graft donor. The DNA for the CDR3 is TGTGCCAGCAGCCCCCCCAGGGTAGGGGCCTACGAGCAGTACTTC. Translation gives CASSPPRVGAYEQYF.